This T cell receptor (beta chain) was observed in a study of T cells after posttransplantation cyclophosphamide. The CDR3 covers 16 residues. With 6 bases removed from V and 0 bases from J, the gap between germline ends came to 16 bases. The germline V gene encodes CDR1 KGHSH and CDR2 LQKENI. As to this clone: Its target is unknown.

Libraries were prepared by immunoSEQ multiplex PCR; TCRdb keeps only in-frame clonotypes and omits some of them. The profile covers 30,000 to 40,000 clones, with around 90% appearing a single time and 14% to 15% taken by the ten largest. Regarding the study as a whole: Blood and skin or GI T cell repertoires showed limited TRB overlap. Later post-transplant blood repertoires were often dominated by donor CD8+ memory clones. Recipient CMV seropositivity and CMV reactivation strongly tracked TRB clonality.

The sample taken for sequencing was PBMCs. This chain uses TRBV18 with TRBJ2-3; the D gene is possibly TRBD2 (5 bases). This sequence originates from a woman aged 40 to 50 with a blood cancer, CMV-positive, and with a related stem cell donor. This CDR3 is CASSPPEGYSTDTQYF. For the CDR3, the DNA is TGTGCCAGCTCCCCCCCCGAGGGATACAGCACAGATACGCAGTATTTT.